Each of the 28 T cell receptor beta chains below was sequenced from the same sample in a study of blood T cells in healthy people across ages. The use of a sample-barcoded 5' primer and a J-beta primer mix characterized a second PCR of about 7 to 12 cycles. TCRdb independently ran MiXCR on the 5' RACE reads; one entry per CDR3 protein. The sample lists about 1 million distinct CDR3 sequences, roughly 45% occurring once. The sample comprised blood. The receptors here all came from an older woman in good health.

The V and J genes are TRBV10-1 and TRBJ2-6, with a weak D call TRBD1 (6 bases). V was shortened by 4 bases and J by 1 base, with 29 bases between the two germline ends. The CDR3 spans 22 residues. The germline gives CDR1 WNHNN, CDR2 SYGVQD (reference sequence). The CDR3 coding sequence is TGCGCCAGCAGTGTGCCCATAGGGGGTGGCCCTCACCGGAGTTCTGGGGCCAACGTCCTGACTTTC. Translated, it gives CASSVPIGGGPHRSSGANVLTF.

The gene calls are TRBV5-4 and TRBJ2-1, with D maybe TRBD1 (5 bases). This CDR3 is 15 amino acids long. Between the trimmed V and J ends, which lost 2 bases and 2 bases, there was a span of 11 bases. CDR1 and CDR2 (germline): SGHNT, YYREEE (reference sequence). This chain's CDR3 is CASSFDSRPYNEQFF. CDR3 DNA: TGTGCCAGCAGCTTTGACAGCCGCCCCTACAATGAGCAGTTCTTC. Full variable domain (outside the CDR3, taken from reference TRBV5-4 and TRBJ2-1): ETGVTQSPTHLIKTRGQQVTLRCSSQSGHNTVSWYQQALGQGPQFIFQYYREEENGRGNFPPRFSGLQFPNYSSELNVNALELDDSALYLCASSFDSRPYNEQFFGPGTRLTVL.

Only a few counts were recorded for this clonotype. The rearrangement uses TRBV5-1 and TRBJ2-1; weak D call: TRBD1 (6 bases). Germline V gene data show CDR1 as SGHRS and CDR2 as YFSETQ. This CDR3 has 15 residues. The germline V and J ends were trimmed by 2 bases and 6 bases, with 15 bases remaining between them. The DNA for the CDR3 is TGCGCCAGCAGCTTCGGGTTAAGGGGGATCAATGAGCAGTTCTTC. Translation gives CASSFGLRGINEQFF.

The gene calls are TRBV15 and TRBJ2-5; a possible D gene is TRBD1 (5 bases). CDR1 is LNHNV and CDR2 is YYDKDF in the germline V gene (reference sequence). The CDR3 has 11 residues. Trimming pared 6 bases from V and 3 bases from J, leaving 5 bases between. Here the CDR3 DNA reads TGTGCCACCAGAGGGGAAGAGACCCAGTACTTC. As protein: CATRGEETQYF.

The V and J genes are TRBV30 and TRBJ1-2; TRBD1 is a possible D gene (6 bases). This CDR3 has 11 amino acids. Per the germline V gene, CDR1 is GTSNPN and CDR2 is SVGIG (reference sequence). V lost 8 bases to trimming and J lost 8 bases, with 15 bases between them. This CDR3 is CAELQGGGYTF. The CDR3 region has the DNA TGTGCCGAATTACAGGGTGGAGGCTACACCTTC.

In its sample, this clonotype was seen a few times. The rearrangement joins TRBV10-3 to TRBJ2-3, with 7 bases lining up with TRBD2. The CDR3 runs to 15 residues. With 4 bases clipped from V and 2 bases from J, the junction kept 6 bases outside the gene matches. Germline CDR1 ENHRY, CDR2 SYGVKD. The CDR3 DNA follows: TGTGCCATCAGTGGACTCGGGACTAACACAGATACGCAGTATTTT. Translation gives CAISGLGTNTDTQYF.

The CDR3 DNA sequence: TGCAGTGCTACCCCACTAGCGGCCTCCTACAATGAGCAGTTCTTC. Amino acids: CSATPLAASYNEQFF. This rearrangement joins TRBV20-1 to TRBJ2-1; 8 bases match TRBD2. The CDR3 covers 15 residues. V lost 4 bases to trimming and J lost 0 bases; unmatched junction nucleotides: 5. Germline assignment: CDR1 DFQATT and CDR2 SNEGSKA (reference sequence).

This clonotype appeared a few times. This chain links TRBV19 with TRBJ2-1; TRBD2 aligns across 7 bases. The CDR3 has 18 residues. Looked up from germline, CDR1 is LNHDA and CDR2 is SQIVND (reference sequence). The junction had 10 bases not matched to a gene; V was cut back by 2 bases and J by 0 bases. Here the CDR3 reads CASSISGVGGSSYNEQFF. CDR3 in DNA: TGTGCCAGTAGTATATCTGGGGTCGGCGGGAGCTCCTACAATGAGCAGTTCTTC.

J is TRBJ1-2 and V is TRBV11-2; 7 bases fit TRBD1. CDR1 is SGHAT and CDR2 is FQNNGV in the germline V gene. This CDR3 is 14 amino acids long. Trimming cost V 3 bases and J 3 bases; bases outside gene matches: 4. Written as DNA, the CDR3 is TGTGCCAGCAGCTTCGAAGACAGGGACTATGGCTACACCTTC. This gives the protein CASSFEDRDYGYTF.

The sample holds a few counts of this clonotype. The chain joins TRBV28 to TRBJ2-5; the D gene is possibly TRBD1 (6 bases). The CDR3 totals 17 residues. The germline gives CDR1 MDHEN, CDR2 SYDVKM. Trimming pared 5 bases from V and 4 bases from J, leaving 23 bases between. CDR3 sequence: CASSEATGHLGGETQYF. The DNA for the CDR3 is TGTGCCAGCAGTGAAGCCACGGGACACCTTGGGGGAGAGACCCAGTACTTC.

This clonotype was seen a handful of times. V and J are TRBV5-8 and TRBJ2-1, with 10 bases identical to TRBD1. This CDR3 region has 16 residues. V gave up 4 bases and J gave up 7 bases; unmatched junction bases: 11. Germline values: CDR1 SGHTS, CDR2 YDEGEE. CDR3 DNA sequence: TGTGCCAGCAGCCGCGTGGGACAGGGGAAGGGGAATGAGCAGTTCTTC. As protein: CASSRVGQGKGNEQFF.

This clonotype was counted many times. V gene TRBV20-1 combines with J gene TRBJ2-1, with 8 bases aligning to TRBD2. CDR1 DFQATT and CDR2 SNEGSKA come from the germline V gene (reference sequence). After removal of 0 bases from V and 0 bases from J, the junction contained 7 bases not matched to a gene. This CDR3 comprises 17 residues. The CDR3 is CSAREIRSGSSYNEQFF. The CDR3 region has the DNA TGCAGTGCTAGAGAAATAAGAAGCGGGAGCTCCTACAATGAGCAGTTCTTC.

This sequence joins TRBV27 and TRBJ2-6; possibly TRBD1 for D (6 bases). Per the germline V gene, CDR1 is MNHEY and CDR2 is SMNVEV (reference sequence). This CDR3 comprises 14 residues. V dropped 5 bases and J dropped 3 bases, with 8 bases sitting between them. The CDR3 nucleotides read TGTGCCAGCAGTACAGGGATTGGGGCCAACGTCCTGACTTTC. This gives the protein CASSTGIGANVLTF.

This clonotype was counted only a few times. The chain recombines TRBV5-1 with TRBJ2-1; 11 bases agree with TRBD2. The V gene's germline CDR1 is SGHRS and CDR2 YFSETQ. The CDR3 covers 15 residues. Germline trimming cut 4 bases from V and 3 bases from J; bases unmatched to any gene: 3. This CDR3 is CASSGTSGGYNEQFF. The CDR3 DNA reads as TGCGCCAGCAGCGGGACTAGCGGAGGCTACAATGAGCAGTTCTTC. The variable domain in full, with the rest retrieved from reference TRBV5-1 and TRBJ2-1, is KAGVTQTPRYLIKTRGQQVTLSCSPISGHRSVSWYQQTPGQGLQFLFEYFSETQRNKGNFPGRFSGRQFSNSRSEMNVSTLELGDSALYLCASSGTSGGYNEQFFGPGTRLTVL.

The V and J genes are TRBV7-8 and TRBJ2-1; a weak D match, TRBD2 (6 bases). The germline V and J ends were trimmed by 1 base and 6 bases, with 10 bases remaining between them. Germline V lookup: CDR1 SGHVS, CDR2 FQNEAQ. CDR3 length equals 14 residues. CDR3 in amino acids: CASSLGTISNEQFF. In nucleotides, the CDR3 is TGTGCCAGCAGCTTAGGGACTATTAGCAATGAGCAGTTCTTC.

This clonotype turned up a few times. The chain carries TRBV14 and TRBJ2-3; D is possibly TRBD2 (5 bases). V was trimmed by 0 bases and J by 4 bases, leaving 14 bases between them. The CDR3 is made up of 16 amino acids. The V gene's germline CDR1 is SGHDN and CDR2 FVKESK. The CDR3 loop reads CASSQDSRETSDTQYF. CDR3 sequence (DNA): TGTGCCAGCAGCCAAGATTCGAGGGAGACGTCAGATACGCAGTATTTT.

The V and J genes are TRBV25-1 and TRBJ1-2; maybe TRBD1 (6 bases). Germline assignment: CDR1 MGHDK and CDR2 SYGVNS. Trimming removed 4 bases at V and 4 bases at J, with 16 bases between. The CDR3 is made up of 15 amino acids. As DNA, the CDR3 is TGTGCCAGCAGTGGAGGGGGGGAGCGGGGCTATGGCTACACCTTC. This codes for CASSGGGERGYGYTF.

The J gene is TRBJ2-3, the V gene TRBV20-1, with 8 bases that match TRBD1. This CDR3 is built from 16 residues. The V and J ends lost 6 bases and 1 base, in that order; junction bases with no gene match: 12. Germline CDR1 and CDR2: DFQATT and SNEGSKA (reference sequence). The CDR3 DNA is TGCAGTGCCAGCATGCTTCTGACAGGGGGCACAGATACGCAGTATTTT. Its translation: CSASMLLTGGTDTQYF.

Concerning this clonotype: A read error may explain this, as a much larger clone is one base away. The chain couples TRBV28 to TRBJ2-6, with D hard to call. The CDR3 totals 14 residues. The V gene lost 4 bases and the J gene lost 1 base, with 5 bases spanning the gap. Germline lookup yields CDR1 MDHEN and CDR2 SYDVKM. The CDR3 DNA is TGTGCCAGCAGTTACGAATCTGGGGCCAACGTCCTGACTTTC. Translating it yields CASSYESGANVLTF.

On this clonotype itself: This clone may be a read error of a much larger clone one base away. The J gene is TRBJ1-5, the V gene TRBV10-2, with a weak D call TRBD1 (6 bases). The germline V gene has CDR1 WSHSY and CDR2 SAAADI. The CDR3 spans 13 residues. The CDR3 region has the DNA TGCGCCAGCAGTGACAGGGGCAATCAGCTCCAGCATTTT. It specifies CASSDRGNQLQHF.

This clonotype turned up a few times. The chain links TRBV12-5 to TRBJ2-5; 13 positions match TRBD2. This CDR3 has 17 amino acids. The trim removed 9 bases at V and 0 bases at J, leaving 10 bases unmatched. In germline, CDR1 is LGHNT, CDR2 FRNRAP. CDR3 sequence (DNA): TGTGCTAGCCGTGGGTCGGGACTAGCGGGGCACCAAGAGACCCAGTACTTC. It encodes CASRGSGLAGHQETQYF.

Notes on this clonotype: This may arise from a read error, as a much more abundant clone is one base away. The V and J genes are TRBV20-1 and TRBJ2-7; D assignment may be TRBD1 or TRBD2 (5 bases each). The assigned J gene may be wrong: the sequence end matches TRBJ2-5 better. The CDR3 runs 12 residues. Per the germline V gene, CDR1 is DFQATT and CDR2 is SNEGSKA (reference sequence). The CDR3 protein is CSARPGTETQYF. The CDR3 region has the DNA TGCAGTGCTAGGCCGGGGACGGAGACCCAGTACTTC.

This clonotype has just one count. The chain recombines TRBV20-1 with TRBJ2-3, with 8 bases aligning to TRBD2. The germline V gene has CDR1 DFQATT and CDR2 SNEGSKA (reference sequence). The CDR3 has 17 amino acids. The V segment lost 0 bases and the J segment 5 bases; nucleotides outside the gene matches: 13. The DNA for the CDR3 is TGCAGTGCTAGAGATTTGGTAGCGGGATTTGCCCAAGATACGCAGTATTTT. Protein: CSARDLVAGFAQDTQYF.

A word on this clonotype: One junction end does not reproduce the germline sequence, and a read error may be involved. V usage is TRBV29-1 and J usage is TRBJ2-2, with D tentatively TRBD2 (6 bases). The V gene's germline CDR1 is SQVTM and CDR2 ANQGSEA. The CDR3 sequence is 14 residues long. The CDR3 DNA sequence: TGCAGCGTCGAAGATGGGACTCCTACCGGGGAGCTGTTTTTT. Translation: CSVEDGTPTGELFF.

CDR3 DNA: TGTGCCAGCAGCTCCATACCGGGACTCAACAATGAGCAGTTCTTC. Amino acids: CASSSIPGLNNEQFF. The V call is TRBV7-6, the J call TRBJ2-1, with a tentative D call TRBD2 (6 bases). The length of the CDR3 is 15 residues. Trimming shortened V by 4 bases and J by 5 bases, and 15 bases separated the two germline ends. The germline gives CDR1 SGHVS, CDR2 FNYEAQ. The full variable domain, with the rest looked up from reference TRBV7-6 and TRBJ2-1, is GAGVSQSPRYKVTKRGQDVALRCDPISGHVSLYWYRQALGQGPEFLTYFNYEAQQDKSGLPNDRFSAERPEGSISTLTIQRTEQRDSAMYRCASSSIPGLNNEQFFGPGTRLTVL.

The gene calls are TRBV2 and TRBJ1-2; 8 bases are shared with TRBD1. Germline V gives CDR1 SNHLY, CDR2 FYNNEI. There are 16 residues in the CDR3. The V gene end was trimmed by 3 bases and the J gene end by 0 bases; junction bases not matched to a gene: 6. CDR3: CASSEGQDKANYGYTF. The CDR3 region has the DNA TGTGCCAGCAGTGAGGGACAGGACAAAGCTAACTATGGCTACACCTTC.

The chain recombines TRBV7-2 with TRBJ2-5, with D maybe TRBD2 (6 bases). Germline CDR1 reads SGHTA; CDR2 reads FQGNSA. The CDR3 extends over 15 amino acids. The V end lost 4 bases, the J end lost 11 bases, and 23 bases lay between the germline ends. This CDR3 is CASSSSANSYNEQYF. For the CDR3, the DNA is TGTGCCAGCAGCTCTAGCGCGAACTCCTACAATGAGCAGTACTTC.

J is TRBJ1-5 and V is TRBV20-1; no reliable D call. V was shortened by 1 base and J by 0 bases, with 7 bases between the two germline ends. Germline V gives CDR1 DFQATT, CDR2 SNEGSKA (reference sequence). The CDR3 length is 14 residues. CDR3 DNA sequence: TGCAGTGCTAGAGCGGGGTATAGCAATCAGCCCCAGCATTTT. As protein: CSARAGYSNQPQHF.